The subject of this entry is one TCR beta chain. Its antigen is as yet unknown. This sample is part of a study of cytomegalovirus exposure and HLA in healthy donors. Study-wide results and limits: Exclusion applied to some V segments, including TRBV6-2 and TRBV6-3, as they were indistinguishable.

Donors had nominal health at sampling but likely had unrecorded immune exposures. The CDR3 consists of 15 residues. The V gene's germline CDR1 is MGHRA and CDR2 YSYEKL. J gave up 3 bases and V 4 bases, and 2 bases lay outside the gene matches. Both 60 Vbeta primers and 13 Jbeta primers went into the PCR. TCRdb keeps only in-frame clones here, not all; method: immunoSEQ multiplex PCR. The sample holds about 90,000 clones, around 80% seen once. The gene calls are TRBV4-1 and TRBJ2-7; the match to TRBD2 covers 14 bases. The sample was PBMCs. The TCR sequence derives from a man aged 30 to 45 in good health and CMV-seronegative. Written as DNA, the CDR3 is TGCGCCAGCAGCCTAGGGACTAGCGGGGGCTACGAGCAGTACGTC. Protein product: CASSLGTSGGYEQYV.